A selection of T cell receptor beta chains follows, all from one sample in a study of PD-L1 blockade in urothelial cancer. The repertoire was sequenced with immunoSEQ multiplex PCR; TCRdb's copy has only in-frame clones and lacks some. Of 25,000 to 35,000 clones in the sample, about 90% were seen once. The sequenced sample was PBMCs, obtained around atezolizumab (anti-PD-L1) treatment. The receptors here all came from a man between 50 and 59 years old with urothelial cancer. The CDR3 runs from the conserved cysteine through the conserved F or W. Fields, in order: J gene, D gene, V gene, clone size, CDR3 DNA, CDR3 protein. A D gene is named only where the DNA matches it firmly. Part of the rows lack a size; the others show once, few, many or a class for expanded clones.

>TRBJ2-7|NA|TRBV10-1|once
TGCGCCAGCAGTGAGTCGGGAGGTCTGAAGTGGTACGAGCAGTACTTC
CASSESGGLKWYEQYF
>TRBJ1-6|NA|TRBV14|few
TGTGCCAGCAGCCCTGGGGGGGGCGGGAATTCACCCCTCCACTTT
CASSPGGGGNSPLHF
>TRBJ2-7|TRBD1|TRBV5-4|NA
TGTGCCAGCAGCTTGGGGACAGGGGGCGGAAGCTCCTACGAGCAGTACTTC
CASSLGTGGGSSYEQYF
>TRBJ1-5|TRBD1|TRBV5-6|once
TGTGCCAGCAGCCACGTCGGACAGGGGACTCAGCCCCAGCATTTT
CASSHVGQGTQPQHF
>TRBJ2-2|TRBD1|TRBV19|NA
TGTGCCAGTAAGGGACAGACGAACACCGGGGAGCTGTTTTTT
CASKGQTNTGELFF
>TRBJ2-1|TRBD2|TRBV6-4|NA
TGTGCCAGCAGTGACCAGGGCGGGGGTGAGCAGTTCTTC
CASSDQGGGEQFF
>TRBJ2-7|NA|TRBV27|NA
TGTGCCACAAGTAGCGACTTAGCCTACGAGCAGTACTTC
CATSSDLAYEQYF
>TRBJ1-4|NA|TRBV13|few
TGTGCCAGCAGCTTAGGCCGAACAGGCGGTGAAAAACTGTTTTTT
CASSLGRTGGEKLFF
>TRBJ2-1|TRBD1|TRBV6-1|few
TGTGCCAGCAGCGGGACAGAGAGCTCCTACAATGAGCAGTTCTTC
CASSGTESSYNEQFF
>TRBJ1-2|NA|TRBV29-1|NA
TGCAGCGTTGAAGCTGAGGTGAACTATGGCTACACCTTC
CSVEAEVNYGYTF
>TRBJ2-5|TRBD1|TRBV28|NA
TGTGCCAGCAGATCTAGGAGCTGGACAGGAAAGAAAGAGACCCAGTACTTC
CASRSRSWTGKKETQYF
>TRBJ1-3|NA|TRBV5-1|NA
TGCGCCAGCAGCGCGGGCGGGGTGAGCTCTGGAAACACCATATATTTT
CASSAGGVSSGNTIYF
>TRBJ2-1|TRBD2|TRBV25-1|NA
TGTGCCAGCAGGGTGTCTTTAGGACTAGCGGGAGAGAATGAGCAGTTCTTC
CASRVSLGLAGENEQFF
>TRBJ1-2|TRBD1|TRBV19|NA
TGTGCCAGTAGTATCCGGACAGGGCCCCGTAACTATGGCTACACCTTC
CASSIRTGPRNYGYTF
>TRBJ2-7|TRBD1|TRBV19|once
TGTGCCAGTAGCCTCGCACCGGGACAGGGGAATTTCGGGCAGTACTTC
CASSLAPGQGNFGQYF
>TRBJ2-1|TRBD2|TRBV5-4|NA
TGTGCCAGCAGCTCGCCGACTAGCGGTTGGAGCTCCTACAATGAGCAGTTCTTC
CASSSPTSGWSSYNEQFF
>TRBJ2-6|NA|TRBV19|NA
TGTGCCAGTACAGGACAGCAGATTTCTGGGGCCAACGTCCTGACTTTC
CASTGQQISGANVLTF
>TRBJ2-7|NA|TRBV9|NA
TGTGCCAGCAGCGCCGGACAGTCCTACGAGCAGTACTTC
CASSAGQSYEQYF
>TRBJ1-6|NA|TRBV27|NA
TGTGCCAGCAGTTACAGTAATTCACCCCTCCACTTT
CASSYSNSPLHF
>TRBJ2-7|NA|TRBV19|NA
TGTGCCAGTAGTGTCCGGGACTCGCTTTACGAGCAGTACTTC
CASSVRDSLYEQYF
>TRBJ2-5|TRBD2|TRBV11-3|NA
TGTGCCAGCAGCCCTCCGGGGGGGACCCAGTACTTC
CASSPPGGTQYF
>TRBJ2-3|TRBD2|TRBV5-4|NA
TGTGCCAGCAGCTCCACGGGACTAGCGGGGGGAGCAGATACGCAGTATTTT
CASSSTGLAGGADTQYF
>TRBJ2-3|TRBD1|TRBV29-1|NA
TGCAGCGTTGTAAGGACAGGGGAAGACCCTAGCACAGATACGCAGTATTTT
CSVVRTGEDPSTDTQYF
>TRBJ2-3|TRBD2|TRBV28|NA
TGTGCCAGCAGCCCGGACGGGAGGTTTTCAGATACGCAGTATTTT
CASSPDGRFSDTQYF
>TRBJ1-2|NA|TRBV29-1|NA
TGCAGCGTTGCCTCCCCGCCAGGGGCTGGCTATGGCTACACCTTC
CSVASPPGAGYGYTF
>TRBJ1-2|TRBD1|TRBV14|few
TGTGCCAGCAGCCTAAGGACAGGGTGGAACTATGGCTACACCTTC
CASSLRTGWNYGYTF
>TRBJ1-3|NA|TRBV11-3|NA
TGTGCCAGCAGCTTAGACGGTGGAAACACCATATATTTT
CASSLDGGNTIYF
>TRBJ2-5|TRBD1|TRBV9|NA
TGTGCCAGCAGCACCCGGGACAGGGGATACCAAGAGACCCAGTACTTC
CASSTRDRGYQETQYF
>TRBJ2-3|TRBD1|TRBV10-1|NA
TGCGCCAGCAGTGTAGGCAGGGGGCGACCAGATACGCAGTATTTT
CASSVGRGRPDTQYF
>TRBJ2-4|NA|TRBV19|NA
TGTGCCAGTAGTGGACTTACTAACATTCAGTACTTC
CASSGLTNIQYF
>TRBJ1-1|TRBD1|TRBV7-2|once
TGTGCCAGCAGCTCGGGACAGGGATATACTGAAGCTTTCTTT
CASSSGQGYTEAFF
>TRBJ1-1|TRBD1|TRBV19|NA
TGTGCCAGTAGTATCTCCGGGACAGGTTCAGAGATGAACACTGAAGCTTTCTTT
CASSISGTGSEMNTEAFF
>TRBJ2-4|TRBD1|TRBV19|NA
TGTGCCAGTAGTTCCCGGACAGGGAGCTTGTACTTC
CASSSRTGSLYF